What follows are 29 T cell receptor beta chains derived from one specimen sequenced in a study of T cell repertoires in cytomegalovirus infection (dated by TCRdb to the late 2010s). Instrument on record: Illumina HiSeq 1500. TCRdb applied fastp at Q25 and MiXCR to the public reads, then kept only in-frame beta chains. CDR3 protein duplicates are merged, each entry listing the most common genes and DNA. This sample is represented by fewer than 550,000 distinct CDR3 sequences; around 27% of them were singletons. Together, the top ten hold less than 15% of the sample. Sequencing input: PBMCs. These receptors were obtained from a human donor in good health (CMV status not recorded). Some clones in this sample may be carry-over from other donors' samples.

Only a few counts were recorded for this clonotype. The genes are TRBV6-2 or TRBV6-3 and TRBJ2-5; a possible D gene is TRBD1 (6 bases). V was trimmed by 2 bases and J by 3 bases, leaving 16 bases between them. The CDR3 has 16 amino acids. CDR1 is MNHEY and CDR2 is SVGEGT in the germline V gene. The CDR3 sequence is CASSYPLQGWEETQYF. The CDR3 nucleotides read TGTGCCAGCAGTTACCCCCTACAGGGTTGGGAAGAGACCCAGTACTTC.

In DNA form, the CDR3 reads TGTGCCAGCAGGCTATGGGGGGAGAGTGAAGCTTTCTTT. This translates into CASRLWGESEAFF. The chain employs TRBV5-5 and TRBJ1-1, with D possibly being TRBD1 (5 bases). The CDR3 is made up of 13 amino acids. Germline values: CDR1 SGHKS, CDR2 YYEKEE (reference sequence). V lost 5 bases and J 7 bases, leaving 15 bases between the germline ends. Supplemented by reference TRBV5-5 and TRBJ1-1, the full variable domain reads DAGVTQSPTHLIKTRGQQVTLRCSPISGHKSVSWYQQVLGQGPQFIFQYYEKEERGRGNFPDRFSARQFPNYSSELNVNALLLGDSALYLCASRLWGESEAFFGQGTRLTVV.

J is TRBJ1-5 and V is TRBV7-2; TRBD1 matches at 7 bases. The CDR3 is 15 residues long. Germline values: CDR1 SGHTA, CDR2 FQGNSA. V lost 4 bases and J lost 2; bases outside the gene matches: 5. CDR3 protein: CASSWTGGGNQPQHF. As DNA, the CDR3 is TGTGCCAGCAGCTGGACAGGAGGGGGCAATCAGCCCCAGCATTTT.

The table lists this clonotype with many counts. The chain has TRBV7-2 and TRBJ2-3; D is uncertain. CDR1 SGHTA and CDR2 FQGNSA come from the germline V gene. V lost 5 bases and J 6 bases, leaving 6 bases between the germline ends. This CDR3 has 11 residues. DNA of the CDR3: TGTGCCAGCAGCCCACTGGATACGCAGTATTTT. It codes for CASSPLDTQYF. Using reference TRBV7-2 and TRBJ2-3 for the parts outside the CDR3, the full variable domain is GAGVSQSPSNKVTEKGKDVELRCDPISGHTALYWYRQSLGQGLEFLIYFQGNSAPDKSGLPSDRFSAERTGGSVSTLTIQRTQQEDSAVYLCASSPLDTQYFGPGTRLTVL.

This clonotype was counted between two and nine times. The rearrangement links TRBV9 to TRBJ2-7, with D perhaps TRBD1 (5 bases). Germline lookup yields CDR1 SGDLS and CDR2 YYNGEE. With 3 bases removed from V and 3 bases from J, the gap between germline ends came to 16 bases. The CDR3 totals 15 residues. In DNA form, the CDR3 reads TGTGCCAGCAGCGAGGACACAGATGATGGCTACGAGCAGTACGTC. It codes for CASSEDTDDGYEQYV.

This clonotype was seen more than once but under ten times. The chain recombines TRBV7-2 with TRBJ2-3; 9 nucleotides align to TRBD2. This CDR3 comprises 18 residues. Germline V gene sequence: CDR1 SGHTA, CDR2 FQGNSA. V shed 2 bases, J shed 1 base, and the junction held 10 bases outside the gene matches. CDR3 amino acids: CASSLNRAGGPGTDTQYF. The CDR3, as DNA: TGTGCCAGCAGCTTAAATAGGGCGGGAGGGCCGGGCACAGATACGCAGTATTTT.

This chain joins TRBV29-1 and TRBJ2-1; 11 bases align to TRBD2. The CDR3 is 15 residues long. Germline values: CDR1 SQVTM, CDR2 ANQGSEA. With V trimmed by 6 bases and J by 4 bases, 8 bases remained unmatched. As DNA, the CDR3 is TGCAGCGTGGATGGACTAGCGGGTAGTTACAATGAGCAGTTCTTC. The encoded protein is CSVDGLAGSYNEQFF.

This chain joins TRBV15 and TRBJ2-3; 8 bases match TRBD2. The CDR3 length is 16 residues. Per germline, CDR1 LNHNV and CDR2 YYDKDF (reference sequence). Trimming at V came to 11 bases and at J to 2 bases, leaving 15 bases not matched to a gene. CDR3: CAARSPGGPFTDTQYF. CDR3 bases: TGTGCCGCTAGAAGCCCGGGAGGGCCGTTCACAGATACGCAGTATTTT.

The chain combines TRBV18 with TRBJ1-5, with D possibly TRBD1 on 5 matching bases. Germline V CDR1 and CDR2: KGHSH, LQKENI. Trimming removed 3 bases from V and 16 bases from J, with 19 bases in between. The CDR3 extends over 13 amino acids. The CDR3 sequence is CASSPPGTQRKHF. The DNA of the CDR3 is TGTGCCAGCTCACCGCCCGGGACGCAAAGAAAACATTTT.

This chain uses TRBV6-1 with TRBJ1-2; D is unclear. The V end was cut by 3 bases, the J end by 5 bases, with 13 bases between. The V gene's germline CDR1 is MNHNS and CDR2 SASEGT. There are 14 residues in the CDR3. CDR3: CASSESGPLYGYTF. The CDR3 DNA sequence: TGTGCCAGCAGTGAGTCCGGGCCCCTGTATGGCTACACCTTC.

The chain is built from TRBV4-2 and TRBJ1-3; TRBD1 aligns across 9 bases. Trimming took 3 bases from V and 3 from J; bases not matched to a gene: 15. Germline V gives CDR1 LGHNA, CDR2 YNFKEQ. The CDR3 is 19 residues long. The CDR3 bases are TGTGCCAGCAGCCAGGGGACAGGGAACGCCCTGATCGGTGGAAACACCATATATTTT. It codes for CASSQGTGNALIGGNTIYF.

This clonotype was detected many times. This chain connects TRBV7-2 to TRBJ2-2, with 8 bases identical to TRBD1. Germline loops: CDR1 SGHTA, CDR2 FQGNSA. The V segment lost 4 bases and the J segment 2 bases; nucleotides outside the gene matches: 6. The CDR3 runs 16 residues. CDR3 coding DNA: TGTGCCAGCAGCTCGTATCCAGGGGGCAACACCGGGGAGCTGTTTTTT. Amino acid sequence: CASSSYPGGNTGELFF.

The table lists this clonotype with a few counts. The chain recombines TRBV19 with TRBJ2-1, with 7 nucleotides matching TRBD2. The CDR3 contains 15 residues. Germline V lookup: CDR1 LNHDA, CDR2 SQIVND (reference sequence). Losses at the gene ends were 2 bases for V and 3 bases for J; bases not matched to a gene: 4. The DNA for the CDR3 is TGTGCCAGTAGTATAAGAGCGGGGCGCTACAATGAGCAGTTCTTC. Its translation is CASSIRAGRYNEQFF. Full variable domain (outside the CDR3, taken from reference TRBV19 and TRBJ2-1): DGGITQSPKYLFRKEGQNVTLSCEQNLNHDAMYWYRQDPGQGLRLIYYSQIVNDFQKGDIAEGYSVSREKKESFPLTVTSAQKNPTAFYLCASSIRAGRYNEQFFGPGTRLTVL.

This clonotype was recorded a few times. The chain has TRBV9 and TRBJ1-1; 9 bases map to TRBD1. Trimming removed 3 bases from V and 2 bases from J; junction bases left unmatched: 5. Germline CDR1 is SGDLS and CDR2 is YYNGEE. The CDR3 contains 15 residues. The CDR3 nucleotides are TGTGCCAGCAGCGACGGGACAGGGAGAAACACTGAAGCTTTCTTT. Protein product: CASSDGTGRNTEAFF.

This clonotype showed up many times. V usage is TRBV7-3 and J usage is TRBJ2-1; 9 bases line up with TRBD2. V dropped 3 bases and J dropped 8; count of bases not matched to a gene: 2. CDR1 and CDR2 (germline): SGHTA, FQGTGA. The CDR3 consists of 13 residues. In nucleotides, the CDR3 is TGTGCCAGCAGCTTTAGCGGGAGCGATGAGCAGTTCTTC. It yields the protein CASSFSGSDEQFF.

This clonotype was picked up one time. One base away lies a much larger clone, so this may be a sequencing read error. V gene TRBV7-9 combines with J gene TRBJ1-1; D is unresolved. The germline CDR1 and CDR2 sequences are SEHNR and FQNEAQ (reference sequence). The germline V and J ends were trimmed by 5 bases and 4 bases, with 11 bases remaining between them. The length of the CDR3 is 13 residues. The CDR3 nucleotides read TGTGCCAGCAGCGTAGATGGAGCCACTGAAGCTTTCTTT. Its translation: CASSVDGATEAFF.

The rearrangement uses TRBV7-6 and TRBJ2-1, with 12 bases fitting TRBD2. Germline V lookup: CDR1 SGHVS, CDR2 FNYEAQ. V dropped 5 bases and J dropped 7; count of bases not matched to a gene: 18. The CDR3 consists of 19 residues. CDR3 DNA sequence: TGTGCCAGCAGCCCGCCAATCCTAGCGGGAGGGTCCGTTGGAAATGAGCAGTTCTTC. Encoded protein: CASSPPILAGGSVGNEQFF.

This clonotype has more than one count but fewer than ten. V gene TRBV15 combines with J gene TRBJ2-1; D call uncertain. Per germline, CDR1 LNHNV and CDR2 YYDKDF (reference sequence). The CDR3 spans 14 residues. V gave up 0 bases and J gave up 9 bases, with 12 bases separating them. CDR3: CATSRDYEASEQFF. CDR3 DNA sequence: TGTGCCACCAGCAGAGATTATGAAGCGAGTGAGCAGTTCTTC.

The rearrangement links TRBV12-3 or TRBV12-4 to TRBJ2-3, with D perhaps matching TRBD2 (6 bases). The CDR3 length is 14 residues. V shed 4 bases and J shed 2 bases, with 10 bases lying between them. The CDR3 DNA reads TGTGCCAGCAGTTCACTAGCTGTCACAGATACGCAGTATTTT. Its protein is CASSSLAVTDTQYF.

There are many counts of this clonotype. This rearrangement joins TRBV6-1 to TRBJ2-3; D uncertain. The CDR3 covers 14 residues. Germline assignment: CDR1 MNHNS and CDR2 SASEGT. Trimming removed 7 bases from V and 0 bases from J, with 11 bases in between. The CDR3: CASTRGPSTDTQYF. The CDR3, as DNA: TGTGCCAGCACCCGCGGCCCAAGCACAGATACGCAGTATTTT.

This clonotype has a count of ten or more. V usage is TRBV7-2 and J usage is TRBJ2-1; possible D gene TRBD1, 5 bases. The CDR3 has 14 residues. Between the trimmed V and J ends, which lost 5 bases and 4 bases, there was a span of 12 bases. Germline CDR1 reads SGHTA; CDR2 reads FQGNSA. CDR3 sequence: CASSPQDAYNEQFF. The CDR3 nucleotides are TGTGCCAGCAGCCCACAGGACGCTTACAATGAGCAGTTCTTC.

This chain connects TRBV6-5 to TRBJ2-3; D gene unclear. In germline, CDR1 is MNHEY, CDR2 SVGAGI. The CDR3 contains 12 residues. The V gene lost 9 bases and the J gene lost 0 bases, with 7 bases spanning the gap. The CDR3 DNA reads as TGTGCCAGTCACGGGAGCACAGATACGCAGTATTTT. The encoded protein is CASHGSTDTQYF.

This rearrangement joins TRBV4-1 to TRBJ2-7, with D perhaps TRBD2 (6 bases). Germline loops: CDR1 MGHRA, CDR2 YSYEKL. V was clipped by 0 bases and J by 7 bases, with 22 bases between them. The CDR3 covers 17 residues. The CDR3 bases are TGCGCCAGCAGCCAAGATCGTGGCGGGATTCAGTCTCGAGAGCAGTACTTC. It is translated as CASSQDRGGIQSREQYF.

This clonotype was detected only a few times. The rearrangement uses TRBV7-3 and TRBJ2-2, with 7 bases fitting TRBD2. Germline-derived CDR1 and CDR2 are SGHTA and FQGTGA. The CDR3 totals 17 residues. V shed 4 bases and J 4 bases; nucleotides not matched to a gene: 12. CDR3: CASSWGGIAVGTGELFF. DNA of the CDR3: TGTGCCAGCAGCTGGGGGGGGATAGCAGTCGGCACCGGGGAGCTGTTTTTT.

This chain uses TRBV29-1 with TRBJ2-7; 7 bases map to TRBD2. CDR3 size: 16 residues. CDR1 and CDR2 (germline): SQVTM, ANQGSEA. With V trimmed by 7 bases and J by 4 bases, 19 bases remained unmatched. The CDR3 protein is CSAAPLRGSSAYEQYV. CDR3 DNA sequence: TGCAGCGCCGCGCCTCTGCGCGGGAGCTCCGCTTACGAGCAGTACGTC.

This clonotype was counted between two and nine times. The rearrangement uses TRBV7-4 and TRBJ2-1, with D perhaps matching TRBD1 or TRBD2 (6 bases each). V lost 6 bases and J lost 6, with 18 bases in between. The CDR3 consists of 15 residues. CDR1 and CDR2 from the germline V gene are SGHVT and SQSDAQ. As DNA, the CDR3 is TGTGCCAGCAGTCCACCCTGGGGGGCTACCAATGAGCAGTTCTTC. Translation: CASSPPWGATNEQFF.

This clonotype was seen repeatedly, ten times or more. The V gene is TRBV6-2 or TRBV6-3, the J gene TRBJ2-7, with 8 bases fitting TRBD2. The V and J ends lost 7 bases and 7 bases, in that order; junction bases with no gene match: 6. The CDR3 has 12 residues. CDR1 is MNHEY, CDR2 SVGEGT, per germline. Here the CDR3 reads CASTAGVWEQYF. CDR3 nucleotide sequence: TGTGCCAGCACAGCGGGAGTATGGGAGCAGTACTTC.

The V call is TRBV28, the J call TRBJ1-2, with 8 bases matching TRBD1. Germline CDR1 MDHEN, CDR2 SYDVKM. CDR3 length equals 13 residues. The junction had 9 bases not matched to a gene; V was cut back by 10 bases and J by 5 bases. The CDR3 nucleotides read TGTGCCACAAGAGGAGGACAGGGTTATGGCTACACCTTC. This gives the protein CATRGGQGYGYTF.

The chain couples TRBV20-1 to TRBJ1-4; D is ambiguous. Germline V gives CDR1 DFQATT, CDR2 SNEGSKA (reference sequence). The V end was cut by 1 base, the J end by 8 bases, with 11 bases between. The CDR3 loop spans 13 amino acids. This CDR3 is CSARALGSEKLFF. The CDR3 DNA follows: TGCAGTGCTAGAGCCCTAGGGTCCGAAAAACTGTTTTTT.